Below are 17 T cell receptor beta chains sequenced from a single sample in a study of cytomegalovirus exposure and HLA in healthy donors. 13 Jbeta primers and 60 Vbeta primers were used for the PCR. Some clones are missing from TCRdb's copy, which holds only in-frame ones; the method was immunoSEQ multiplex PCR. The table includes 110,000 to 150,000 clones, over 60% detected once. Sequenced material: PBMCs. The receptors derive from a female donor in good health and CMV-seronegative.

V gene TRBV6-5 combines with J gene TRBJ2-3, with D possibly matching TRBD2 (7 bases). Looked up from germline, CDR1 is MNHEY and CDR2 is SVGAGI. The length of the CDR3 is 14 residues. Trimming took 7 bases from V and 1 from J, leaving 12 bases between them. The CDR3 nucleotides are TGTGCCAGCACGCGGGGGCGGGGCACAGATACGCAGTATTTT. Translation gives CASTRGRGTDTQYF.

V and J are TRBV27 and TRBJ2-7, with D tentatively TRBD2 (5 bases). The germline V and J ends were trimmed by 6 bases and 7 bases, with 16 bases remaining between them. CDR3 length: 13 residues. Germline V gene sequence: CDR1 MNHEY, CDR2 SMNVEV (reference sequence). The CDR3 DNA is TGTGCCAGCAGCATAAGGCGGGTGGGTGAGCAGTACTTC. It encodes CASSIRRVGEQYF.

The chain links TRBV5-1 to TRBJ1-1; D is perhaps TRBD1 (6 bases). V lost 0 bases, J lost 4 bases, and 10 bases lay in between. Per germline, CDR1 SGHRS and CDR2 YFSETQ. CDR3 size: 14 residues. The CDR3 DNA sequence: TGCGCCAGCAGCTTGGTACAGGGAAGCACTGAAGCTTTCTTT. Amino acid sequence: CASSLVQGSTEAFF.

The rearrangement links TRBV7-9 to TRBJ1-3, with a possible D match to TRBD1 (5 bases). The V end lost 11 bases, the J end lost 0 bases, and 11 bases lay between the germline ends. The CDR3 has 13 amino acids. From germline, CDR1 is SEHNR and CDR2 FQNEAQ (reference sequence). The CDR3 reads CAVTGVSGNTIYF. The CDR3 DNA follows: TGTGCCGTGACGGGGGTCTCTGGAAACACCATATATTTT.

The chain carries TRBV5-1 and TRBJ2-2; D is possibly TRBD1 (6 bases). CDR1 and CDR2 (germline): SGHRS, YFSETQ. Trimming cost V 4 bases and J 4 bases, with 14 bases left between them. The CDR3 contains 15 residues. CDR3 in amino acids: CASSLALQGTGELFF. The CDR3 DNA reads TGCGCCAGCAGCCTGGCACTACAGGGCACCGGGGAGCTGTTTTTT.

The V and J genes are TRBV6-5 and TRBJ2-7; 7 bases line up with TRBD2. CDR1 and CDR2 (germline): MNHEY, SVGAGI. CDR3 length: 15 residues. The V and J ends lost 8 bases and 2 bases, in that order; junction bases with no gene match: 12. The CDR3 DNA sequence: TGTGCCAGCGGACGTCAGGTGGGAGGGACCTACGAGCAGTACTTC. It specifies CASGRQVGGTYEQYF.

The rearrangement uses TRBV4-2 and TRBJ2-3; 10 bases map to TRBD2. Trimming cost V 3 bases and J 2 bases; bases outside gene matches: 5. Germline V gives CDR1 LGHNA, CDR2 YNFKEQ. The CDR3 consists of 16 residues. The CDR3 loop is CASSQLAGGFTDTQYF. Here the CDR3 DNA reads TGTGCCAGCAGCCAGTTAGCGGGGGGATTCACAGATACGCAGTATTTT.

The chain employs TRBV6-6 and TRBJ2-5, with TRBD2 identical over 11 bases. Losses at the gene ends were 6 bases for V and 5 bases for J; bases not matched to a gene: 8. Germline lookup yields CDR1 MNHNY and CDR2 SVGAGI (reference sequence). This CDR3 is 15 amino acids long. CDR3 DNA: TGTGCCAGCAGAGATAGCGGGGGGGCACAGGAGACCCAGTACTTC. Translating gives CASRDSGGAQETQYF.

The V and J genes are TRBV5-1 and TRBJ2-1; TRBD2 agrees at 9 bases. CDR1 is SGHRS and CDR2 is YFSETQ in the germline V gene. V lost 4 bases to trimming and J lost 4 bases; unmatched junction nucleotides: 9. This CDR3 is built from 16 residues. This CDR3 is CASSEKAGGTYNEQFF. The CDR3 DNA reads as TGCGCCAGCAGCGAAAAAGCGGGGGGTACATACAATGAGCAGTTCTTC. The full variable domain, completed using reference TRBV5-1 and TRBJ2-1, is KAGVTQTPRYLIKTRGQQVTLSCSPISGHRSVSWYQQTPGQGLQFLFEYFSETQRNKGNFPGRFSGRQFSNSRSEMNVSTLELGDSALYLCASSEKAGGTYNEQFFGPGTRLTVL.

The chain joins TRBV5-1 to TRBJ1-6; 12 bases are shared with TRBD1. CDR1 and CDR2 from the germline V gene are SGHRS and YFSETQ. The CDR3 length is 17 residues. Trimming cost V 4 bases and J 2 bases; bases outside gene matches: 4. The CDR3 here is CASSPGQGATYNSPLHF. As DNA, the CDR3 is TGCGCCAGCAGCCCGGGACAGGGGGCAACCTATAATTCACCCCTCCACTTT.

This clone came up once. This chain links TRBV7-3 with TRBJ2-3; 15 bases are a match to TRBD2. The length of the CDR3 is 16 residues. Trimming at V came to 3 bases and at J to 3 bases, leaving 1 base not matched to a gene. Germline CDR1 SGHTA, CDR2 FQGTGA. CDR3 sequence: CASSFGLAGGTDTQYF. Written as DNA, the CDR3 is TGTGCCAGCAGCTTCGGACTAGCGGGGGGGACAGATACGCAGTATTTT.

This chain uses TRBV7-6 with TRBJ2-5; 9 positions agree with TRBD1. The germline V gene has CDR1 SGHVS and CDR2 FNYEAQ. Trimming at V came to 4 bases and at J to 0 bases, leaving 9 bases not matched to a gene. This CDR3 is 17 amino acids long. CDR3 coding DNA: TGTGCCAGCAGCTCCCCCGACAGGGGGGACGACCAAGAGACCCAGTACTTC. It translates to CASSSPDRGDDQETQYF.

The gene calls are TRBV6-1 and TRBJ1-2; D not resolved. The V end lost 8 bases, the J end lost 1 base, and 17 bases lay between the germline ends. This CDR3 region has 15 residues. Germline values: CDR1 MNHNS, CDR2 SASEGT. As DNA, the CDR3 is TGTGCCAGCCGATTATCGGGAGAGCTTAACTATGGCTACACCTTC. Its translation: CASRLSGELNYGYTF.

The sample holds one count of this clone. The germline gene is not matched at one end of the junction; a read error may be the cause. The sample holds other DNA sequences that translate to the same CDR3. CDR3 sequence: CASSLGAVNSPLHF. The CDR3 region has the DNA TGCGCCAGCAGCTTAGGTGCAGTTAATTCACCCCTCCACTTT. The rearrangement links TRBV7-9 to TRBJ1-6; D uncertain. This CDR3 comprises 14 residues. Germline lookup yields CDR1 SEHNR and CDR2 FQNEAQ (reference sequence).

The V call is TRBV18, the J call TRBJ2-2; the D gene is possibly TRBD2 (5 bases). Deletions cut 0 bases from V and 0 bases from J, with 8 bases between. The CDR3 has 16 residues. The V gene's germline CDR1 is KGHSH and CDR2 LQKENI. Here the CDR3 reads CASSPPSGTNTGELFF. The CDR3 bases are TGTGCCAGCTCACCACCCAGCGGAACGAACACCGGGGAGCTGTTTTTT.

CDR3 loop: CAIKLQGNTEAFF. The CDR3 DNA follows: TGTGCCATCAAACTACAGGGGAACACTGAAGCTTTCTTT. The J gene is TRBJ1-1, the V gene TRBV10-3, with D tentatively TRBD1 (6 bases). The CDR3 runs 13 residues. Trimming took 7 bases from V and 1 from J, leaving 10 bases between them. Germline V gene sequence: CDR1 ENHRY, CDR2 SYGVKD.

The V and J genes are TRBV19 and TRBJ2-5, with a weak D call TRBD1 (6 bases). The CDR3 covers 13 residues. Germline CDR1 is LNHDA and CDR2 is SQIVND (reference sequence). V gave up 6 bases and J gave up 4 bases, with 12 bases separating them. Here the CDR3 reads CASRGQLVETQYF. The CDR3 DNA is TGTGCCAGTAGAGGACAGTTAGTAGAGACCCAGTACTTC.